This T cell receptor beta chain was identified in a study of blood T cell repertoires in COVID-19. Background on the study: Specimens from acute and convalescent COVID-19 originated in the United States, Italy and Spain. Sources were T cells, B-cell-depleted T cells, or PBMCs; the material itself was cDNA or gDNA.

Germline CDR1 is MNHEY and CDR2 is SMNVEV (reference sequence). This CDR3 spans 15 amino acids. V lost 6 bases to trimming and J lost 2 bases, with 15 bases between them. The method was immunoSEQ multiplex PCR; TCRdb's version includes in-frame clones alone and lacks a portion of them. The sample lists about 130,000 clones, around 81% occurring once. Enrolment of Seattle patients took place during active infection, and they were followed longitudinally. The sequenced sample consisted of peripheral blood. This receptor was obtained from a man aged 25-40 years with COVID-19, enrolled during active disease. The rearrangement links TRBV27 to TRBJ2-3; D is uncertain. The CDR3 nucleotides read TGTGCCAGCAGGCCCGCCTTAGCACCCACAGATACGCAGTATTTT. It yields the protein CASRPALAPTDTQYF.